Each of the 23 T cell receptor beta chains below was sequenced from the same sample in a study of breast tumors, draining lymph nodes, adjacent tissues. TCRdb passed the multiplex PCR reads through MiXCR, listing each CDR3 protein once. The top ten hold about 4.5% of the sample, which has nearly 200,000 distinct CDR3 sequences, about 32% seen once. Breast cancer patients provided tissue from their axillary draining lymph nodes. Sequencing used axillary lymph node tissue. All receptors come from a female donor with breast cancer. Some clones in this sample may be carry-over from other donors' samples.

This clonotype was counted at least ten times. The chain couples TRBV2 to TRBJ2-7; 15 nucleotides line up with TRBD2. J gave up 7 bases and V 7 bases, and 11 bases lay outside the gene matches. This CDR3 has 16 amino acids. CDR1 and CDR2 from the germline V gene are SNHLY and FYNNEI. CDR3: CASNPGLAGGPLEQYF. In DNA, the CDR3 is TGTGCCAGCAACCCGGGACTAGCGGGGGGCCCGCTGGAGCAGTACTTC.

In the case of this clonotype: A much bigger clone sits one base away, suggesting this may be a read error. The V and J genes are TRBV6-6 and TRBJ1-5; D is possibly TRBD1 (5 bases). The germline CDR1 and CDR2 sequences are MNHNY and SVGAGI (reference sequence). The germline V and J ends were trimmed by 4 bases and 4 bases, with 14 bases remaining between them. This CDR3 spans 15 amino acids. The CDR3: CASSSPKGRNQPQHF. The CDR3 DNA follows: TGTGCCAGCAGTTCCCCGAAGGGGAGGAATCAGCCCCAGCATTTT.

This clonotype was recorded many times. V is TRBV6-4 and J is TRBJ2-1, with 9 nucleotides matching TRBD2. CDR3 size: 16 residues. CDR1 is MRHNA and CDR2 is SNTAGT in the germline V gene. V shed 3 bases, J shed 8 bases, and the junction held 11 bases outside the gene matches. The CDR3 spells CASSDGVLAGVDEQFF. For the CDR3, the DNA is TGTGCCAGCAGTGATGGGGTCTTAGCGGGAGTGGATGAGCAGTTCTTC.

The chain is built from TRBV6-2 or TRBV6-3 and TRBJ2-2; D is possibly TRBD2 (6 bases). The V and J ends lost 7 bases and 4 bases respectively, with 13 bases between them. The CDR3 consists of 14 residues. The germline V gene encodes CDR1 MNHEY and CDR2 SVGEGT. The DNA for the CDR3 is TGTGCCAGCAACCGGGGGTCGAGCACCGGGGAGCTGTTTTTT. Residues: CASNRGSSTGELFF.

Comments on this clonotype: A clone one base away is much larger, so this may be a read error. The rearrangement joins TRBV11-3 to TRBJ2-1; 7 bases fit TRBD1. V was pared by 2 bases and J by 10 bases, with 8 bases of the junction left unmatched. The CDR3 has 14 amino acids. Germline CDR1 is SGHNT and CDR2 is YENEEA. CDR3 sequence: CASSLTTGAGEQFF. For the CDR3, the DNA is TGTGCCAGCAGCTTAACCACAGGGGCTGGCGAGCAGTTCTTC.

This clonotype was recorded at least ten times. The V and J genes are TRBV11-2 and TRBJ2-7; no clear D. The CDR3 extends over 15 amino acids. V was trimmed by 4 bases and J by 2 bases, leaving 15 bases between them. Per the germline V gene, CDR1 is SGHAT and CDR2 is FQNNGV. The CDR3 loop is CASSWADTGPYEQYF. The DNA of the CDR3 is TGTGCCAGCAGCTGGGCGGATACCGGGCCCTACGAGCAGTACTTC.

As regards this clonotype: Lacking the conserved final phenylalanine or tryptophan, this CDR3 likely reflects a read error. Because the CDR3's place on the DNA is in doubt, the DNA is left out and the CDR3 is given as listed by TCRdb. The chain has TRBV5-5 and TRBJ1-3; the table calls TRBD1, which could not be checked here. The CDR3 region is 11 residues in length, termini included. CDR1 and CDR2 (germline): SGHKS, YYEKEE (reference sequence). CDR3 in amino acids: CASSLAGGANT.

Remarks on this clonotype: This may arise from a read error, as a much more abundant clone is one base away. The chain couples TRBV5-6 to TRBJ2-6, with TRBD2 matching 7 bases. Germline-derived CDR1 and CDR2 are SGHDT and YYEEEE. The CDR3 totals 16 residues. V shed 2 bases, J shed 4 bases, and the junction held 6 bases outside the gene matches. CDR3 DNA: TGTGCCAGCAGCTTCGGGACTACTGCCGGGGCCAACGTCCTGACTTTC. Translating gives CASSFGTTAGANVLTF.

This clonotype was picked up many times. This rearrangement joins TRBV7-9 to TRBJ2-1; 12 bases fit TRBD2. The CDR3 is made up of 14 amino acids. V lost 4 bases and J lost 10; bases outside the gene matches: 5. From germline, CDR1 is SEHNR and CDR2 FQNEAQ (reference sequence). This CDR3 is CASSWTSGTREQFF. The CDR3 bases are TGTGCCAGCAGCTGGACTAGCGGGACACGGGAGCAGTTCTTC.

This clonotype showed up many times. The gene calls are TRBV11-2 and TRBJ2-7; 7 positions match TRBD2. V shed 1 base, J shed 3 bases, and the junction held 15 bases outside the gene matches. CDR1 and CDR2 (germline): SGHAT, FQNNGV. The CDR3 runs to 18 residues. For the CDR3, the DNA is TGTGCCAGCAGCTTAGTGACTAGCACCAGCAAGCAAGGCTACGAGCAGTACTTC. It encodes CASSLVTSTSKQGYEQYF. The complete variable domain, with remaining parts taken from reference TRBV11-2 and TRBJ2-7, reads EAGVAQSPRYKIIEKRQSVAFWCNPISGHATLYWYQQILGQGPKLLIQFQNNGVVDDSQLPKDRFSAERLKGVDSTLKIQPAKLEDSAVYLCASSLVTSTSKQGYEQYFGPGTRLTVT.

To note about this clonotype: Here the CDR3 omits its conserved ending phenylalanine or tryptophan, so a read error is the likely source. The rearrangement joins TRBV9 to TRBJ2-5; TRBD1 matches 7 bases. This CDR3 is built from 14 residues. Per germline, CDR1 SGDLS and CDR2 YYNGEE. Germline trimming cut 1 base from V and 7 bases from J; bases unmatched to any gene: 7. In DNA form, the CDR3 reads TGTGCCAGCAGCGTAAGACAGGGTGTGGGGACCCAGTACTCC. Translated: CASSVRQGVGTQYS.

This clonotype was counted many times. The chain is built from TRBV20-1 and TRBJ2-7; D remains ambiguous. Per the germline V gene, CDR1 is DFQATT and CDR2 is SNEGSKA (reference sequence). This CDR3 has 13 amino acids. The V gene lost 1 base and the J gene lost 1 base, with 8 bases spanning the gap. In nucleotides, the CDR3 is TGCAGTGCTAGAGTCAGCGCTTCCTACGAGCAGTACTTC. Translation: CSARVSASYEQYF.

CDR3 residues: CASSPTSGLQETQYF. The CDR3 DNA reads as TGTGCCAGCAGTCCGACTAGCGGGCTCCAAGAGACCCAGTACTTC. The chain recombines TRBV6-5 with TRBJ2-5, with TRBD2 matching 10 bases. Germline CDR1 reads MNHEY; CDR2 reads SVGAGI. V trimming: 5 bases; J trimming: 1 base; junction bases outside the gene matches: 4. This CDR3 contains 15 residues.

The rearrangement joins TRBV5-1 to TRBJ2-7; 13 bases match TRBD2. The CDR3 length is 15 residues. Per the germline V gene, CDR1 is SGHRS and CDR2 is YFSETQ. The V segment lost 2 bases and the J segment 2 bases; nucleotides outside the gene matches: 1. CDR3 sequence (DNA): TGCGCCAGCAGCTTAGGGACTAGCGGGGCCTACGAGCAGTACTTC. Its protein is CASSLGTSGAYEQYF.

The rearrangement links TRBV19 to TRBJ2-5, with 8 bases matching TRBD2. The CDR3 extends over 13 amino acids. The V gene end was trimmed by 10 bases and the J gene end by 4 bases; junction bases not matched to a gene: 8. Germline V gene data show CDR1 as LNHDA and CDR2 as SQIVND (reference sequence). CDR3 in amino acids: CATGGTRGETQYF. The CDR3 DNA follows: TGTGCCACTGGAGGGACTAGGGGAGAGACCCAGTACTTC.

This clonotype has just a few counts. This sequence may be a read error, since a much larger clone differs from it by one base. The chain joins TRBV20-1 to TRBJ2-6; TRBD1 aligns across 9 bases. Germline lookup yields CDR1 DFQATT and CDR2 SNEGSKA (reference sequence). The CDR3 is made up of 16 amino acids. The CDR3 coding sequence is TGCAGTGCTAGAGGGGACAGGGTCTCTGCGGCCAACGTCCTGACTTTC. Its protein product is CSARGDRVSAANVLTF.

J is TRBJ2-3 and V is TRBV18; D perhaps matches TRBD1 (6 bases). The CDR3 has 15 amino acids. Trimming took 3 bases from V and 5 from J, leaving 15 bases between them. Germline CDR1 is KGHSH and CDR2 is LQKENI. DNA of the CDR3: TGTGCCAGCTCACCGTTTGGGGGCGAAAGAGATACGCAGTATTTT. Encoded protein: CASSPFGGERDTQYF. The full variable domain, in which reference TRBV18 and TRBJ2-3 provide the parts outside the CDR3, is NAGVMQNPRHLVRRRGQEARLRCSPMKGHSHVYWYRQLPEEGLKFMVYLQKENIIDESGMPKERFSAEFPKEGPSILRIQQVVRGDSAAYFCASSPFGGERDTQYFGPGTRLTVL.

This clonotype was counted ten times or more. The V gene is TRBV5-1, the J gene TRBJ2-5, with 15 bases fitting TRBD2. Trimming cost V 4 bases and J 4 bases; bases outside gene matches: 8. Germline V CDR1 and CDR2: SGHRS, YFSETQ. The CDR3 is 17 residues long. The CDR3 loop is CASSPWTSGGARETQYF. DNA of the CDR3: TGCGCCAGCAGCCCCTGGACTAGCGGGGGGGCTCGAGAGACCCAGTACTTC.

The chain uses TRBV10-3 and TRBJ1-1, with a weak D call TRBD1 (5 bases). Trimming cost V 7 bases and J 2 bases, with 20 bases left between them. The germline V gene encodes CDR1 ENHRY and CDR2 SYGVKD. This CDR3 is built from 16 residues. CDR3 in amino acids: CAIKGLGGRGNTEAFF. DNA for the CDR3: TGTGCCATCAAGGGGCTCGGGGGAAGAGGAAACACTGAAGCTTTCTTT.

This clonotype was observed at least ten times. The chain couples TRBV2 to TRBJ2-1; 9 positions agree with TRBD2. The CDR3 has 15 residues. The germline V gene encodes CDR1 SNHLY and CDR2 FYNNEI. Trimming cost V 2 bases and J 9 bases; bases outside gene matches: 8. CDR3 sequence: CASSENLAGISEQFF. As DNA, the CDR3 is TGTGCCAGCAGTGAAAATCTAGCGGGAATAAGTGAGCAGTTCTTC.

This clonotype was recorded at least ten times. The chain recombines TRBV20-1 with TRBJ1-6; TRBD1 aligns across 7 bases. The germline CDR1 and CDR2 sequences are DFQATT and SNEGSKA (reference sequence). The V gene end was trimmed by 3 bases and the J gene end by 4 bases; junction bases not matched to a gene: 6. The CDR3 runs to 15 residues. The CDR3 reads CSARRTGSYNSPLHF. The CDR3 coding sequence is TGCAGTGCTAGGAGGACAGGTTCTTATAATTCACCCCTCCACTTT.

The table lists this clonotype with many counts. The CDR3: CASSHPAEETQYF. CDR3 bases: TGTGCCAGCAGCCACCCTGCCGAGGAGACCCAGTACTTC. The chain couples TRBV7-9 to TRBJ2-5; D is ambiguous. This CDR3 comprises 13 residues. CDR1 is SEHNR and CDR2 is FQNEAQ in the germline V gene (reference sequence). V lost 5 bases to trimming and J lost 5 bases, with 12 bases between them. The full variable domain, completed using reference TRBV7-9 and TRBJ2-5, is DTGVSQNPRHKITKRGQNVTFRCDPISEHNRLYWYRQTLGQGPEFLTYFQNEAQLEKSRLLSDRFSAERPKGSFSTLEIQRTEQGDSAMYLCASSHPAEETQYFGPGTRLLVL.

In this sample, this clonotype turned up many times. V and J are TRBV6-1 and TRBJ1-3; D is undetermined. V was cut by 11 bases and J by 4 bases, with 9 bases left in between. Germline V gene sequence: CDR1 MNHNS, CDR2 SASEGT. The CDR3 runs 11 residues. CDR3 sequence (DNA): TGTGCCTCCCCGAGGGGAAACACCATATATTTT. It yields the protein CASPRGNTIYF.